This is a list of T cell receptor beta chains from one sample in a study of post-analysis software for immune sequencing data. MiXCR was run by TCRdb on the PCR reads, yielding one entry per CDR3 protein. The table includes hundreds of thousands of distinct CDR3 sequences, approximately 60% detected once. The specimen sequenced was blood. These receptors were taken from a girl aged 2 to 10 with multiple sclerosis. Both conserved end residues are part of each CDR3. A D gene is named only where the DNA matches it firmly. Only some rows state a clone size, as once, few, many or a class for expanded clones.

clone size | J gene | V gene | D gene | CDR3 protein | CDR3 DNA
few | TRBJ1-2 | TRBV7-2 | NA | CASSPPHNYGYTF | TGTGCCAGCAGCCCTCCTCATAACTATGGCTACACCTTC
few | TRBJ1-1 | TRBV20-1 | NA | CSARAPGNTEAFF | TGCAGTGCTAGAGCGCCGGGGAACACTGAAGCTTTCTTT
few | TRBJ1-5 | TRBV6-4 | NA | CASSDSRSGWSDNQPQHF | TGTGCCAGCAGTGACTCGAGATCAGGCTGGAGCGACAATCAGCCCCAGCATTTT
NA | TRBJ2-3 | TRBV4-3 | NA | CASSQAPGGLTDTQYF | TGCGCCAGCAGCCAGGCTCCCGGGGGGCTCACAGATACGCAGTATTTT
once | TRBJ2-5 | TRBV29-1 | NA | CSVESTIPGRETQYF | TGCAGCGTTGAATCGACAATCCCCGGGCGAGAGACCCAGTACTTC
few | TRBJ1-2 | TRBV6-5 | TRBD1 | CASSYSGQGASYGYTF | TGTGCCAGCAGTTACTCGGGACAGGGGGCAAGCTATGGCTACACCTTC
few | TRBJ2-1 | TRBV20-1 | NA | CSARRMLRQFF | TGCAGTGCTCGAAGAATGCTTAGACAGTTCTTC
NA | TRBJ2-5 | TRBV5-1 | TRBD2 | CASRTGTSDVETQYF | TGCGCCAGCAGAACCGGGACTAGCGATGTGGAGACCCAGTACTTC
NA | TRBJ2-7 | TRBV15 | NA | CATSRDLGITYEQYF | TGTGCCACCAGCAGAGACCTTGGGATCACCTACGAGCAGTACTTC
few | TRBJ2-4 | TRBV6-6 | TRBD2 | CASSYAAGDADIQYF | TGTGCCAGCAGTTACGCAGCGGGAGACGCCGACATTCAGTACTTC
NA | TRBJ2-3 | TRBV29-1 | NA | CSDGPTTDTQYF | TGCAGCGATGGTCCAACCACAGATACGCAGTATTTT
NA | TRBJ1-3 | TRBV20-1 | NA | CSARSQGTGNTIYF | TGCAGTGCGCGATCTCAGGGGACTGGAAACACCATATATTTT
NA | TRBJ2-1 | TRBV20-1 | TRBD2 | CSARGGTSGTLKYNEQFF | TGCAGTGCTAGGGGAGGGACTAGCGGGACCTTAAAGTACAATGAGCAGTTCTTC
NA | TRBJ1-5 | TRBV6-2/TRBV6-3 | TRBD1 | CASSRQGARPQHF | TGTGCCAGCAGTCGACAGGGGGCAAGGCCCCAGCATTTT
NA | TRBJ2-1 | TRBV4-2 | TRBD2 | CASSQDSSGVHSISYNEQFF | TGTGCCAGCAGCCAAGATTCTAGCGGGGTTCACTCGATCTCCTACAATGAGCAGTTCTTC
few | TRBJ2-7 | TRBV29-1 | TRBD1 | CSARTGSDYEQYF | TGCAGCGCTCGGACAGGGTCAGACTACGAGCAGTACTTC
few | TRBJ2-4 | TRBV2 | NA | CASSEQGKNIQYF | TGTGCCAGCAGTGAACAGGGAAAAAACATTCAGTACTTC
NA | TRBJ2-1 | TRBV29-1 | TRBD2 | CSVAYGRGTGGEQFF | TGCAGCGTTGCGTACGGGAGGGGGACGGGGGGTGAGCAGTTCTTC
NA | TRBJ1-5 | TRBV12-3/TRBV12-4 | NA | CASSHGVRPQHF | TGTGCCAGCAGCCATGGGGTGAGGCCCCAGCATTTT
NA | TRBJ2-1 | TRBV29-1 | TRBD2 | CSVEDPAGGRWNEQFF | TGCAGCGTTGAAGACCCAGCGGGGGGGCGATGGAATGAGCAGTTCTTC
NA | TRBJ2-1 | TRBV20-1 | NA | CRARGSEYEQFF | TGCAGGGCTAGGGGTAGCGAATATGAGCAGTTCTTC
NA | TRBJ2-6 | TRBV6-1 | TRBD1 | CASSKLGQGGTGANVLTF | TGTGCCAGCAGTAAACTGGGACAGGGAGGCACTGGGGCCAACGTCCTGACTTTC
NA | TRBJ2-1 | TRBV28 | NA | CASSFYSPGSYNEQFF | TGTGCCAGCAGTTTCTACAGCCCCGGCTCCTACAATGAGCAGTTCTTC
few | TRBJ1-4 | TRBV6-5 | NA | CASSFLRPVRREKLFF | TGTGCCAGCAGTTTTCTTAGACCGGTCAGACGTGAAAAACTGTTTTTT
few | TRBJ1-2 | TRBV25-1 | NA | CASSEPGAPDGYTF | TGTGCCAGCAGTGAGCCGGGGGCGCCGGATGGCTACACCTTC
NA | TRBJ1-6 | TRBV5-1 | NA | CASSLDRSSYNSPLHF | TGCGCCAGCAGCTTGGACAGAAGCTCCTATAATTCACCCCTCCACTTT
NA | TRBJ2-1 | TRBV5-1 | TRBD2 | CASSSPGLAGERNEQFF | TGCGCCAGCAGCTCCCCGGGACTAGCGGGAGAACGCAATGAGCAGTTCTTC
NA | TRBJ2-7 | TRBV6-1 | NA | CASSARPRIGSEQYF | TGTGCCAGCAGTGCTCGACCCAGGATCGGCAGTGAGCAGTACTTC
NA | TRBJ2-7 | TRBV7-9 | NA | CASDPHEQYF | TGTGCCAGCGATCCCCACGAGCAGTACTTC
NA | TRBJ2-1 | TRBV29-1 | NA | CSVDSGQIGYNEQFF | TGCAGCGTTGATTCGGGGCAGATAGGGTACAATGAGCAGTTCTTC
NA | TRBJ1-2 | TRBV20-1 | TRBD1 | CSARRPGTVYGYTF | TGCAGTGCCCGAAGACCCGGGACAGTCTATGGCTACACCTTC
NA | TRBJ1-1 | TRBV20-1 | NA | CSARTDNTEAFF | TGCAGTGCACGGACAGATAACACTGAAGCTTTCTTT
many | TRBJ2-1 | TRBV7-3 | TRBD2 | CASSLGLAGGYNEQFF | TGTGCCAGCAGCCTTGGACTAGCGGGAGGGTACAATGAGCAGTTCTTC
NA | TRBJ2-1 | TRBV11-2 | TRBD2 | CASSLVRGSRNEQFF | TGTGCCAGCAGCTTAGTGCGCGGGAGCAGGAATGAGCAGTTCTTC
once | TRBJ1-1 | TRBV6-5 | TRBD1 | CASRDRGETEAFF | TGTGCCAGCCGGGACAGGGGCGAAACTGAAGCTTTCTTT
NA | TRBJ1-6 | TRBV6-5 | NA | CASTPTSQGRNSPLHF | TGTGCCAGCACCCCAACTTCACAGGGAAGGAATTCACCCCTCCACTTT
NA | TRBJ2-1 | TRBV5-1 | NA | CASSLGTVGSDEQFF | TGCGCCAGCAGCTTGGGGACCGTTGGAAGCGATGAGCAGTTCTTC
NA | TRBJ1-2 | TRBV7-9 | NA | CASSFRQNGYTF | TGTGCCAGCAGCTTCCGACAGAATGGCTACACCTTC
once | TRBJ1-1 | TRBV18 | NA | CASSPGGSEAFF | TGTGCCAGCTCACCAGGGGGATCTGAAGCTTTCTTT
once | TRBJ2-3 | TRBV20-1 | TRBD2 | CSARASGRAHDTQYF | TGCAGTGCTAGAGCTAGCGGGAGGGCTCACGATACGCAGTATTTT
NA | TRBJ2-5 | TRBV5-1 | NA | CASSLRQYQETQYF | TGCGCCAGCAGCTTGCGTCAGTACCAAGAGACCCAGTACTTC
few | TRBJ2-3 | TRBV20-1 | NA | CSARDGIHTQYF | TGCAGTGCTAGAGACGGGATTCATACGCAGTATTTT